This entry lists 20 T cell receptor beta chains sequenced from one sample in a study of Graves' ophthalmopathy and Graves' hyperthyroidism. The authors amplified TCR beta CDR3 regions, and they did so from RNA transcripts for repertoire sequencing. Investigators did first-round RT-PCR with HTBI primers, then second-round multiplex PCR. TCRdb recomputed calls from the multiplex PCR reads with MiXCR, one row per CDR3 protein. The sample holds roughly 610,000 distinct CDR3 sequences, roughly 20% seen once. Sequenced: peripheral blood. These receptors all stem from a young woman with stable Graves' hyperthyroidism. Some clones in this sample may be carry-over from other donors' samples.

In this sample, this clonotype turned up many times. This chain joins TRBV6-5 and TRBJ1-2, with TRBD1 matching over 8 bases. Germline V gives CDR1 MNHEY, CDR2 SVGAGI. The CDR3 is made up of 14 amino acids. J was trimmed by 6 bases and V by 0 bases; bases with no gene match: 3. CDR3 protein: CASSYSNRGNGYTF. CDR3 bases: TGTGCCAGCAGTTACTCGAACAGGGGGAATGGCTACACCTTC.

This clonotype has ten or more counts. The CDR3 sequence: CASSSPGAETQYF. The CDR3 DNA is TGTGCCAGCAGTTCCCCGGGTGCGGAGACCCAGTACTTC. This sequence joins TRBV6-5 and TRBJ2-5; D is ambiguous. CDR1 and CDR2 from the germline V gene are MNHEY and SVGAGI. This CDR3 contains 13 residues. V was trimmed by 4 bases and J by 5 bases, leaving 11 bases between them.

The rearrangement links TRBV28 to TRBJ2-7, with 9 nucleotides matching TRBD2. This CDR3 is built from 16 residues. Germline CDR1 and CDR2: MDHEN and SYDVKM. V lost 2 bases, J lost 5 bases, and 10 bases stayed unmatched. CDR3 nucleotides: TGTGCCAGCAGTTTACCGCGGGGAGCGGGAGGTGACGAGCAGTACTTC. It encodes CASSLPRGAGGDEQYF.

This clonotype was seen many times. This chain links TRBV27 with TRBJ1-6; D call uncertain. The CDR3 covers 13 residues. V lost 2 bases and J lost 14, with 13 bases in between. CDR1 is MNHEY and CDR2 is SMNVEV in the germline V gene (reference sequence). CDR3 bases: TGTGCCAGCAGTTTAGCGGGCGGCTTGGCCCTCCACTTT. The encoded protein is CASSLAGGLALHF.

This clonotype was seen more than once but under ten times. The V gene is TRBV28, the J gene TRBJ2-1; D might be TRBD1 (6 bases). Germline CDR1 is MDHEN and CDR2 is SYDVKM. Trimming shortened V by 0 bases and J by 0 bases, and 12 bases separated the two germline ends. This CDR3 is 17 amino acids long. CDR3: CASSLWGHQSSYNEQFF. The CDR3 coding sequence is TGTGCCAGCAGTTTATGGGGACACCAAAGCTCCTACAATGAGCAGTTCTTC. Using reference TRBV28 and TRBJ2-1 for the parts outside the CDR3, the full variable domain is DVKVTQSSRYLVKRTGEKVFLECVQDMDHENMFWYRQDPGLGLRLIYFSYDVKMKEKGDIPEGYSVSREKKERFSLILESASTNQTSMYLCASSLWGHQSSYNEQFFGPGTRLTVL.

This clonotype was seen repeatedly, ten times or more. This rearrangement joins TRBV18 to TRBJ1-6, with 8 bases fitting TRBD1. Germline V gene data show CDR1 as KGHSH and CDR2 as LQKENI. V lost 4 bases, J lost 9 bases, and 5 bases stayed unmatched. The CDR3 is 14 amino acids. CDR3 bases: TGTGCCAGCTCACGGACAGGGTGGATTTCACCCCTCCACTTT. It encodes CASSRTGWISPLHF.

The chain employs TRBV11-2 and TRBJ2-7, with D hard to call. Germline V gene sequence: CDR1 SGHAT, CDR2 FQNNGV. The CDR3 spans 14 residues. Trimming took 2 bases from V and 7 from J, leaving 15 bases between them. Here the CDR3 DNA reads TGTGCCAGCAGCTTACAATCCGGGCCCTCGGAGCAGTACTTC. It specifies CASSLQSGPSEQYF.

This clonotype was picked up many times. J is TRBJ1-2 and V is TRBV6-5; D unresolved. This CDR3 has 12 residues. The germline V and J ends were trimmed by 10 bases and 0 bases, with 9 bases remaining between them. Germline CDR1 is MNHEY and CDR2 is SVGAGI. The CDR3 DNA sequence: TGTGCCACAGGTCTCGCTAACTATGGCTACACCTTC. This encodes CATGLANYGYTF.

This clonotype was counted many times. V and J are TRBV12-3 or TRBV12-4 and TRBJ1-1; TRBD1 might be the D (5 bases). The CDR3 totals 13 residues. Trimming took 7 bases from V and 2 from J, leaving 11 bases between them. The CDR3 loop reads CASNRQLNTEAFF. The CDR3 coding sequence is TGTGCCAGCAACAGACAGCTAAACACTGAAGCTTTCTTT.

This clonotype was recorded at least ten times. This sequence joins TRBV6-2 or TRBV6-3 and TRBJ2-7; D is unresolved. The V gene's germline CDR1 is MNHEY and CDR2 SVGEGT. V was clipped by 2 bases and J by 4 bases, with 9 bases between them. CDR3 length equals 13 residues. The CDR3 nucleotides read TGTGCCAGCAGTTACCTGGGAATATACGAGCAGTACTTC. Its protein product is CASSYLGIYEQYF.

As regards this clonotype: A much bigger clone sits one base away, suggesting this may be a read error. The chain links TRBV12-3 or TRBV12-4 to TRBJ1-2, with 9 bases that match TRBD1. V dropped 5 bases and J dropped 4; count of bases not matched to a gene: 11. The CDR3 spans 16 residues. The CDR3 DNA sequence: TGTGCCAGCAGTCGCATGACCGGGACAGGGACCTATGGCTACACCTTC. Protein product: CASSRMTGTGTYGYTF.

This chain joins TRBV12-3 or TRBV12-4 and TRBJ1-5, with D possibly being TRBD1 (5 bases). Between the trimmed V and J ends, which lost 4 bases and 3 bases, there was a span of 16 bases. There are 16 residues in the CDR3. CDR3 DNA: TGTGCCAGCAGTTACTCGAGGGGTTCGGTCAATCAGCCCCAGCATTTT. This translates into CASSYSRGSVNQPQHF.

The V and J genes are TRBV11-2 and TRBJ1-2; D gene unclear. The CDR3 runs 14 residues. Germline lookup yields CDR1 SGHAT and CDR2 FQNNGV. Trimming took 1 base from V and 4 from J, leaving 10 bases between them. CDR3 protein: CASSLGQEVYGYTF. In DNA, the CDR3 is TGTGCCAGCAGCTTAGGTCAGGAGGTCTATGGCTACACCTTC.

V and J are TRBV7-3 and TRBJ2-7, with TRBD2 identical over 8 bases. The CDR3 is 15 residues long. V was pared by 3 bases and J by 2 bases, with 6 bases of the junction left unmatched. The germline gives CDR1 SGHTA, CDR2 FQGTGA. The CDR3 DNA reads TGTGCCAGCAGCTTTTTAGCGGGGCCGACCTACGAGCAGTACTTC. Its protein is CASSFLAGPTYEQYF.

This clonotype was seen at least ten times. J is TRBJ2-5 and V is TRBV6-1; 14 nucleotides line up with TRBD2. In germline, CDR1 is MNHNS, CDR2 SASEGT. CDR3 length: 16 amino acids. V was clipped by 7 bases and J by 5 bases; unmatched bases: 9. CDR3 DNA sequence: TGTGCCAGCACCTACGGGACTAGCGGGAGTAGCGAGACCCAGTACTTC. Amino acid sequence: CASTYGTSGSSETQYF.

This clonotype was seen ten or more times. DNA for the CDR3: TGTGCCAGCAGTCCTGGTGTGCGGCAGCCCCAGCATTTT. This encodes CASSPGVRQPQHF. The rearrangement links TRBV28 to TRBJ1-5; D ambiguous. Germline V CDR1 and CDR2: MDHEN, SYDVKM. Trimming took 5 bases from V and 7 from J, leaving 12 bases between them. This CDR3 is built from 13 residues.

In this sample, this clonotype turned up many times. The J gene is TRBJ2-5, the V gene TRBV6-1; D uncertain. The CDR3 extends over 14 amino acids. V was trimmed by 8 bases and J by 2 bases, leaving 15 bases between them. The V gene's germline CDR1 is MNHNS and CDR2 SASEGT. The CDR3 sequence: CASLTGPIQETQYF. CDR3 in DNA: TGTGCCAGCCTGACGGGCCCCATTCAAGAGACCCAGTACTTC.

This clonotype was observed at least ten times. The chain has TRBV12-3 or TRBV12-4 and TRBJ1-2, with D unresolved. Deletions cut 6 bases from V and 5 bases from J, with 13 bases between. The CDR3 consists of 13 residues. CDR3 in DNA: TGTGCCAGCAGGGACCGTTTCGGGTATGGCTACACCTTC. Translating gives CASRDRFGYGYTF.

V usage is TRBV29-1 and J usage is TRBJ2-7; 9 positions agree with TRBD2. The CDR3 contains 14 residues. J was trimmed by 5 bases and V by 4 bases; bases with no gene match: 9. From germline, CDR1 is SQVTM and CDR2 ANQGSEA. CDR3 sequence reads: CSVGFSGSGNEQYF. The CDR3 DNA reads TGCAGCGTTGGATTTAGCGGGAGTGGTAACGAGCAGTACTTC.

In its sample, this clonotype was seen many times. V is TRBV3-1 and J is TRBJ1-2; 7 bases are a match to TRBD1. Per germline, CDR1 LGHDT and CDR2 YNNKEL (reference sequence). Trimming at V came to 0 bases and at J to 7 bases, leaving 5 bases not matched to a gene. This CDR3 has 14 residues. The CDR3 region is CASSQENRGVGYTF. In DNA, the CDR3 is TGTGCCAGCAGCCAAGAAAACAGGGGAGTTGGCTACACCTTC.